Presented here are 30 T cell receptor beta chains from one specimen sequenced in a study of cytomegalovirus exposure and HLA in healthy donors (dated by TCRdb to the late 2010s). Library creation used the immunoSEQ multiplex PCR assay. The multiplex PCR relied on a mix of 60 forward primers for TCR Vbeta segments and 13 reverse primers for TCR Jbeta segments. Held by TCRdb, this immuneACCESS table contains in-frame sequences only and omits some clones. Under half of the omission traces to an unresolved V gene where checked; the cause of the rest is unknown. Recorded for this sample are 100,000 to 150,000 clones; approximately 17% of them occurred a single time. Around 2.6% of the sample is in the top ten clones. Input material: PBMCs. Receptor source: a female donor in good health and CMV-seropositive.

The rearrangement uses TRBV9 and TRBJ2-1; weak D call: TRBD2 (6 bases). CDR1 is SGDLS, CDR2 YYNGEE, per germline. V was clipped by 4 bases and J by 6 bases, with 8 bases between them. The CDR3 contains 12 residues. The chain's CDR3 is CASSPAGNEQFF. Here the CDR3 DNA reads TGTGCCAGCAGCCCAGCGGGCAATGAGCAGTTCTTC.

The chain employs TRBV6-5 and TRBJ1-2; D remains unclear. The ends were cut back, 0 bases at V and 4 bases at J, with 15 bases in the middle. The germline V gene encodes CDR1 MNHEY and CDR2 SVGAGI. The CDR3 covers 16 residues. CDR3 region: CASSYSGLHSGYGYTF. The CDR3 bases are TGTGCCAGCAGTTACTCGGGTTTGCATAGCGGCTATGGCTACACCTTC.

This clone was observed a handful of times. The chain is built from TRBV6-6 and TRBJ1-5; 11 nucleotides match TRBD1. CDR1 is MNHNY and CDR2 is SVGAGI in the germline V gene (reference sequence). Losses at the gene ends were 2 bases for V and 2 bases for J; bases not matched to a gene: 2. CDR3 length equals 16 residues. CDR3 DNA sequence: TGTGCCAGCAGTTACGGACAGGGGGCTGGCAATCAGCCCCAGCATTTT. Its protein is CASSYGQGAGNQPQHF.

This clone was seen a handful of times. The genes are TRBV7-9 and TRBJ2-2, with D perhaps TRBD2 (5 bases). Germline CDR1 reads SEHNR; CDR2 reads FQNEAQ (reference sequence). The CDR3 is 14 amino acids. V lost 7 bases and J 5 bases, leaving 14 bases between the germline ends. The CDR3, as DNA: TGTGCCAGCACCCCGCCGGGGATAACCGGGGAGCTGTTTTTT. Encoded protein: CASTPPGITGELFF.

V gene TRBV30 combines with J gene TRBJ2-7; 10 bases agree with TRBD2. Germline V lookup: CDR1 GTSNPN, CDR2 SVGIG (reference sequence). The junction had 12 bases not matched to a gene; V was cut back by 4 bases and J by 3 bases. The CDR3 totals 16 residues. CDR3 sequence (DNA): TGTGCCTGGACAGGGACTAGCGTATGGGGTCGCTACGAGCAGTACTTC. It is translated as CAWTGTSVWGRYEQYF.

This clone has just a few counts. The chain recombines TRBV10-3 with TRBJ1-1; 7 bases are a match to TRBD1. The CDR3 is 12 amino acids. Germline assignment: CDR1 ENHRY and CDR2 SYGVKD. After removal of 6 bases from V and 8 bases from J, the junction contained 6 bases not matched to a gene. Here the CDR3 reads CAIRPQQGEAFF. CDR3 nucleotide sequence: TGTGCCATCAGACCTCAACAGGGGGAAGCTTTCTTT.

The chain couples TRBV5-4 to TRBJ2-3; 9 positions agree with TRBD2. Germline lookup yields CDR1 SGHNT and CDR2 YYREEE (reference sequence). CDR3 length: 16 amino acids. V gave up 7 bases and J gave up 1 base; unmatched junction bases: 10. CDR3 nucleotides: TGTGCCAGCCGCGCTAGGGTAGCGGGAGGCACAGATACGCAGTATTTT. Translated: CASRARVAGGTDTQYF.

The rearrangement uses TRBV7-9 and TRBJ2-5; 7 positions match TRBD1. Losses at the gene ends were 1 base for V and 4 bases for J; bases not matched to a gene: 6. The V gene's germline CDR1 is SEHNR and CDR2 FQNEAQ (reference sequence). The CDR3 length is 15 residues. CDR3 sequence (DNA): TGTGCCAGCAGCTTAGGAGGGGCAGGGGGAGAGACCCAGTACTTC. Amino acids: CASSLGGAGGETQYF.

This clone was observed once. Sequence at one end of the junction differs from germline and may be a read error. Additional DNA sequences in this sample encode the identical CDR3. CDR3 nucleotides: TGTGCCTGGAGGATAGAGGGAAACCCCTATAATTCACCGCTCCACTTT. This translates into CAWRIEGNPYNSPLHF. The V gene is TRBV30, the J gene TRBJ1-6; no clear D. Germline V gene data show CDR1 as GTSNPN and CDR2 as SVGIG (reference sequence). The CDR3 is made up of 16 amino acids. Filled out from reference TRBV30 and TRBJ1-6, the complete variable domain reads SQTIHQWPATLVQPVGSPLSLECTVEGTSNPNLYWYRQAAGRGLQLLFYSVGIGQISSEVPQNLSASRPQDRQFILSSKKLLLSDSGFYLCAWRIEGNPYNSPLHFGNGTRLTVT.

This rearrangement joins TRBV28 to TRBJ1-2; D gene uncertain. The germline gives CDR1 MDHEN, CDR2 SYDVKM. CDR3 length: 13 residues. Deletions cut 7 bases from V and 8 bases from J, with 17 bases between. CDR3 region: CASNPSGVYGYTF. CDR3 in DNA: TGTGCCAGCAACCCTTCGGGTGTGTACGGCTACACCTTC.

CDR3 amino acids: CASSQEPRLATYEQYF. Here the CDR3 DNA reads TGCGCCAGCAGCCAAGAACCGAGACTAGCTACTTACGAGCAGTACTTC. The J gene is TRBJ2-7, the V gene TRBV4-3; the match to TRBD2 covers 7 bases. Germline V gene sequence: CDR1 LGHNA, CDR2 YSLEER. The CDR3 contains 16 residues. V shed 0 bases, J shed 4 bases, and the junction held 9 bases outside the gene matches.

This chain joins TRBV18 and TRBJ2-2; D remains unclear. The CDR3 covers 13 residues. V was pared by 2 bases and J by 5 bases, with 6 bases between. CDR1 and CDR2 from the germline V gene are KGHSH and LQKENI. The chain's CDR3 is CASSPERTGELFF. In nucleotides, the CDR3 is TGTGCCAGCTCACCAGAGAGGACCGGGGAGCTGTTTTTT. The whole variable domain, remainder taken from reference TRBV18 and TRBJ2-2, is NAGVMQNPRHLVRRRGQEARLRCSPMKGHSHVYWYRQLPEEGLKFMVYLQKENIIDESGMPKERFSAEFPKEGPSILRIQQVVRGDSAAYFCASSPERTGELFFGEGSRLTVL.

The genes are TRBV30 and TRBJ2-7; 7 bases agree with TRBD2. Germline trimming cut 5 bases from V and 2 bases from J; bases unmatched to any gene: 9. The germline V gene has CDR1 GTSNPN and CDR2 SVGIG (reference sequence). This CDR3 spans 14 amino acids. The CDR3 DNA is TGTGCCTGGGACAATCGGGAGGATCCCTACGAGCAGTACTTC. Its translation is CAWDNREDPYEQYF.

Only a few counts were recorded for this clone. The V gene is TRBV4-3, the J gene TRBJ2-1; the match to TRBD2 covers 10 bases. Germline trimming cut 2 bases from V and 2 bases from J; bases unmatched to any gene: 3. The CDR3 has 16 amino acids. Germline V gives CDR1 LGHNA, CDR2 YSLEER. The CDR3 loop reads CASSQLAGGPYNEQFF. CDR3 DNA: TGCGCCAGCAGCCAATTAGCGGGGGGACCCTACAATGAGCAGTTCTTC.

This clone has only a few counts. This rearrangement joins TRBV21-1 to TRBJ1-2. TRBV21-1 is a documented pseudogene. CDR3 size: 15 residues. CDR3 sequence: CASSQRGGGDAGYTF. DNA for the CDR3: TGTGCCAGCAGTCAAAGGGGGGGCGGAGATGCTGGCTACACCTTC.

The chain uses TRBV5-8 and TRBJ2-1; possibly TRBD2 for D (6 bases). Between the trimmed V and J ends, which lost 5 bases and 0 bases, there was a span of 21 bases. The germline V gene has CDR1 SGHTS and CDR2 YDEGEE. The CDR3 consists of 18 residues. The CDR3 DNA sequence: TGTGCCAGCAGGATCGTCATTAGCGGCTATACCTCCTACAATGAGCAGTTCTTC. Amino acid sequence: CASRIVISGYTSYNEQFF. Filled out from reference TRBV5-8 and TRBJ2-1, the complete variable domain reads EAGVTQSPTHLIKTRGQQATLRCSPISGHTSVYWYQQALGLGLQFLLWYDEGEERNRGNFPPRFSGRQFPNYSSELNVNALELEDSALYLCASRIVISGYTSYNEQFFGPGTRLTVL.

The chain uses TRBV7-6 and TRBJ2-3; the match to TRBD2 covers 11 bases. Trimming at V came to 0 bases and at J to 4 bases, leaving 6 bases not matched to a gene. The CDR3 length is 17 residues. Germline CDR1 reads SGHVS; CDR2 reads FNYEAQ. The CDR3 loop is CASSLARTSGLADTQYF. The CDR3, as DNA: TGTGCCAGCAGCTTAGCCAGGACTAGCGGGCTAGCAGATACGCAGTATTTT.

The J gene is TRBJ1-2, the V gene TRBV27; TRBD1 aligns across 7 bases. The CDR3 loop spans 13 amino acids. Germline CDR1 MNHEY, CDR2 SMNVEV (reference sequence). With 8 bases clipped from V and 8 bases from J, the junction kept 11 bases outside the gene matches. The CDR3 loop is CASAPRQGRGYTF. The CDR3 DNA is TGTGCCAGCGCGCCCCGACAGGGTAGGGGCTACACCTTC.

The sample holds a few counts of this clone. J is TRBJ1-6 and V is TRBV28; tentatively, D is TRBD1 (5 bases). Germline V gene lookup returns CDR1 MDHEN and CDR2 SYDVKM. V shed 4 bases and J shed 1 base, with 11 bases lying between them. The CDR3 spans 16 residues. CDR3 amino acids: CASSSHGGSYNSPLHF. The CDR3 region has the DNA TGTGCCAGCAGTTCTCACGGGGGGTCCTATAATTCACCCCTCCACTTT.

The J gene is TRBJ2-1, the V gene TRBV7-2; 9 nucleotides align to TRBD2. The V gene's germline CDR1 is SGHTA and CDR2 FQGNSA. The CDR3 consists of 13 residues. The V segment lost 11 bases and the J segment 6 bases; nucleotides outside the gene matches: 8. CDR3 residues: CAGSGRWGNEQFF. In nucleotides, the CDR3 is TGTGCCGGTAGCGGGAGATGGGGCAATGAGCAGTTCTTC.

A few counts support this clone. The genes are TRBV5-4 and TRBJ1-2, with D possibly TRBD1 on 5 matching bases. Germline lookup yields CDR1 SGHNT and CDR2 YYREEE (reference sequence). Trimming shortened V by 3 bases and J by 8 bases, and 20 bases separated the two germline ends. CDR3 length: 15 residues. The CDR3: CASSSPGLPEYGYTF. In DNA, the CDR3 is TGTGCCAGCAGCTCGCCGGGACTTCCTGAGTACGGCTACACCTTC.

The chain combines TRBV25-1 with TRBJ2-7; 9 bases map to TRBD1. Germline V gives CDR1 MGHDK, CDR2 SYGVNS. The CDR3 contains 13 residues. The trim removed 9 bases at V and 7 bases at J, leaving 10 bases unmatched. The CDR3 DNA is TGTGCCAGAGGACCGGGACAGGGTGGAGAGCAGTACTTC. Translation gives CARGPGQGGEQYF.

This rearrangement joins TRBV19 to TRBJ1-5; unclear D gene. The ends were cut back, 6 bases at V and 2 bases at J, with 8 bases in the middle. The CDR3 length is 13 residues. CDR1 is LNHDA, CDR2 SQIVND, per germline (reference sequence). In nucleotides, the CDR3 is TGTGCCAGTAGACTAGATCGCAATCAGCCCCAGCATTTT. Protein sequence: CASRLDRNQPQHF.

The chain has TRBV19 and TRBJ1-1; weak D call: TRBD1 (6 bases). Trimming removed 4 bases at V and 5 bases at J, with 20 bases between. Germline loops: CDR1 LNHDA, CDR2 SQIVND (reference sequence). This CDR3 spans 16 amino acids. CDR3 residues: CASSSLGARPSTEAFF. The CDR3 DNA sequence: TGTGCCAGTAGTAGTTTGGGGGCGCGGCCGAGTACTGAAGCTTTCTTT.

In its sample, this clone was seen a few times. The CDR3 loop reads CASSTAYAIRGNEKLFF. The CDR3 DNA sequence: TGTGCCAGTAGTACCGCCTATGCTATAAGAGGGAATGAAAAACTGTTTTTT. The chain joins TRBV19 to TRBJ1-4; no firm D call. CDR3 length equals 17 residues. V was shortened by 4 bases and J by 5 bases, with 20 bases between the two germline ends. From germline, CDR1 is LNHDA and CDR2 SQIVND (reference sequence).

The chain links TRBV5-6 to TRBJ2-5; tentative D call: TRBD2 (7 bases). Per germline, CDR1 SGHDT and CDR2 YYEEEE. This CDR3 is 15 amino acids long. The V and J ends lost 4 bases and 4 bases respectively, with 17 bases between them. For the CDR3, the DNA is TGTGCCAGCAGCCTGGTCCGAGGGGGGGGAGAGACCCAGTACTTC. It yields the protein CASSLVRGGGETQYF. The full variable domain, its missing parts supplied by reference TRBV5-6 and TRBJ2-5, is DAGVTQSPTHLIKTRGQQVTLRCSPKSGHDTVSWYQQALGQGPQFIFQYYEEEERQRGNFPDRFSGHQFPNYSSELNVNALLLGDSALYLCASSLVRGGGETQYFGPGTRLLVL.

A word on this clone: The sample carries other DNA sequences with the same CDR3. This chain joins TRBV6-5 and TRBJ2-3; 7 positions match TRBD2. With 1 base clipped from V and 1 base from J, the junction kept 2 bases outside the gene matches. The CDR3 covers 15 residues. The germline CDR1 and CDR2 sequences are MNHEY and SVGAGI. This chain's CDR3 is CASSYLAGGTDTQYF. In nucleotides, the CDR3 is TGTGCCAGCAGTTACTTAGCGGGCGGCACAGATACGCAGTATTTT.

The rearrangement joins TRBV4-2 to TRBJ2-1; 13 nucleotides agree with TRBD2. Germline V gene lookup returns CDR1 LGHNA and CDR2 YNFKEQ. The ends lost 2 bases at V and 10 bases at J; junction bases unmatched: 14. This CDR3 contains 18 residues. The CDR3 DNA reads as TGTGCCAGCAGCCAAAGACTAGCGGGAGGTCCCAATCCGGGCGAGCAGTTCTTC. Translated: CASSQRLAGGPNPGEQFF.

The gene calls are TRBV5-1 and TRBJ2-1; possible D gene TRBD2, 5 bases. CDR1 SGHRS and CDR2 YFSETQ come from the germline V gene. The CDR3 covers 12 residues. Trimming cost V 4 bases and J 10 bases, with 12 bases left between them. The CDR3 spells CASSKEGVEQFF. Written as DNA, the CDR3 is TGCGCCAGCAGCAAAGAGGGAGTCGAGCAGTTCTTC.

The table lists this clone with a few counts. The V call is TRBV18, the J call TRBJ1-2; no reliable D call. Germline V gene data show CDR1 as KGHSH and CDR2 as LQKENI. Trimming stripped 4 bases from V and 2 bases from J, with 5 bases between. The CDR3 length is 12 residues. DNA of the CDR3: TGTGCCAGCTCACGAGTAAACTATGGCTACACCTTC. Translating it yields CASSRVNYGYTF.